This T cell receptor (beta chain) appears in the sequencing data of a study of blood T cell repertoires in COVID-19. Study context: Samples came from the United States, Italy and Spain, spanning acute and convalescent COVID-19. In each case, the material was cDNA or gDNA derived from T cells, B-cell-depleted T cells, or PBMCs.

The CDR3 spans 15 residues. The V and J ends lost 6 bases and 4 bases respectively, with 16 bases between them. Germline V gene lookup returns CDR1 MDHEN and CDR2 SYDVKM. This clone showed up just a few times. Original processing methods: Estimation of nucleated cell counts relied on the amplification of reference gene primers. TCRdb's table, derived via immunoSEQ multiplex PCR, lists solely in-frame clones and lacks some. That table gives V, J and clone size, and the DNA gave D and trimming. In the table there are some 240,000 clones, approximately 89% of which are singletons. Seattle-derived patients entered the study during active infection and were followed longitudinally.

The sequence derives from a woman between 65 and 79 years old with COVID-19, enrolled during active disease. The chain links TRBV28 to TRBJ2-1; D perhaps matches TRBD1 (6 bases). Sequencing was done on a sample of peripheral blood. The CDR3 DNA sequence: TGTGCCAGCAGGGCGACCAGGACAGTTTACAATGAGCAGTTCTTC. Amino acid sequence: CASRATRTVYNEQFF.